Sequencing of this T cell receptor (beta chain) was carried out in a study of radiotherapy plus CTLA-4 blockade in lung cancer. For the study at large: Objective response was observed in over 15% of patients, and disease control in just over 30%. General study findings and limits: An expansion of tumor-derived TCR clones occurred in blood after radiotherapy plus ipilimumab. Reports state that early shifts in blood T cell clones, with interferon-beta, best predicted response.

TCRdb's table, derived via immunoSEQ multiplex PCR, lists solely in-frame clones and lacks some. The repertoire includes some 70,000 clones, 65% to 80% of them detected once, and 8.5% to 10% sits in the top ten. Regarding this clone: Its target is not known.

V trimming: 4 bases; J trimming: 0 bases; junction bases outside the gene matches: 7. The CDR3 is 16 residues long. The V gene's germline CDR1 is SGHKS and CDR2 YYEKEE (reference sequence). Those with chemo-refractory metastatic non-small-cell lung cancer were treated with focal radiation combined with CTLA-4 blockade using ipilimumab. This material consisted of peripheral blood, taken from a patient treated with radiotherapy plus ipilimumab. This sequence was found in a human donor with non-small cell lung cancer who had a complete response to radiotherapy plus ipilimumab. The J gene is TRBJ2-5, the V gene TRBV5-5; 9 bases map to TRBD1. The CDR3 loop reads CASSPIGTGYQETQYF. The CDR3 DNA is TGTGCCAGCAGCCCAATTGGGACAGGGTACCAAGAGACCCAGTACTTC. The full variable domain, in which reference TRBV5-5 and TRBJ2-5 provide the parts outside the CDR3, is DAGVTQSPTHLIKTRGQQVTLRCSPISGHKSVSWYQQVLGQGPQFIFQYYEKEERGRGNFPDRFSARQFPNYSSELNVNALLLGDSALYLCASSPIGTGYQETQYFGPGTRLLVL.